Listed below are T cell receptor beta chains from one sample, sequenced in a study of Ad26.COV2.S vaccination and SARS-CoV-2 variants. The protocol was immunoSEQ multiplex PCR, while the TCRdb copy is restricted to in-frame clones and leaves out a portion. The table lists about 100,000 clones, around 80% of them singletons. The sample here was peripheral blood, taken after recovery from COVID-19. These receptors all come from a human donor who had recovered from COVID-19. The CDR3 runs from the conserved cysteine through the conserved F or W. D genes are given only for firm matches. Size tells how often a clone was seen (once, few, many) or the class of an expanded clone, and some rows leave it out.

v_call	clone_size	d_call	j_call	cdr3_aa	cdr3_nt
TRBV5-4	.	.	TRBJ1-2	CASSLFGTPYGYTF	TGTGCCAGCAGCTTGTTCGGCACTCCCTATGGCTACACCTTC
TRBV5-6	.	.	TRBJ1-4	CASSLGSRGQINEKLFF	TGTGCCAGCAGCCTAGGATCCCGTGGACAGATTAATGAAAAACTGTTTTTT
TRBV4-3	.	.	TRBJ1-3	CASSQGTDGSSGNTIYF	TGCGCCAGCAGCCAGGGGACTGACGGAAGCTCTGGAAACACCATATATTTT
TRBV4-2	.	.	TRBJ1-3	CASSQDQPGSYGNTIYF	TGTGCCAGCAGCCAAGATCAACCAGGGAGTTATGGAAACACCATATATTTT
TRBV7-6	.	.	TRBJ2-5	CASSLGDQETQYF	TGTGCCAGCAGCTTAGGCGATCAAGAGACCCAGTACTTC
TRBV7-9	.	.	TRBJ2-3	CASSYSRDTTSTDTQYF	TGTGCCAGCAGCTACTCCCGGGACACGACTAGCACAGATACGCAGTATTTT
TRBV4-1	.	.	TRBJ2-1	CASSQGGSSYNEQFF	TGCGCCAGCAGCCAGGGGGGAAGCTCCTACAATGAGCAGTTCTTC
TRBV6-1	.	.	TRBJ1-6	CASSAQRSGGVNNSPLHF	TGTGCCAGCAGTGCCCAACGATCGGGAGGAGTTAATAATTCACCCCTCCACTTT
TRBV7-9	.	.	TRBJ1-1	CASSVSLGEMNTEAFF	TGTGCCAGCAGCGTCAGCTTAGGCGAGATGAACACTGAAGCTTTCTTT
TRBV27	.	.	TRBJ2-5	CASSLSVEETQYF	TGTGCCAGCAGTTTATCAGTCGAAGAGACCCAGTACTTC
TRBV6-1	.	TRBD2	TRBJ2-2	CASSERGASTGELFF	TGTGCCAGCAGTGAGCGGGGGGCCAGCACCGGGGAGCTGTTTTTT
TRBV28	.	.	TRBJ2-7	CASSDTGLGSYEQYF	TGTGCCAGCAGCGACACAGGGCTGGGATCTTACGAGCAGTACTTC
TRBV10-2	.	TRBD2	TRBJ2-2	CASTGGGELFF	TGCGCCAGCACGGGGGGCGGGGAGCTGTTTTTT
TRBV27	.	.	TRBJ2-2	CASSTLRAGELFF	TGTGCCAGCAGTACCTTAAGGGCCGGGGAGCTGTTTTTT
TRBV19	.	.	TRBJ1-2	CASSNPGGGNYGYTF	TGTGCCAGTAGTAACCCCGGGGGGGGTAACTATGGCTACACCTTC
TRBV3-1/TRBV3-2	.	.	TRBJ2-7	CASSLTIYEQYF	TGTGCCAGCAGCCTCACTATCTACGAGCAGTACTTC
TRBV5-4	.	.	TRBJ1-6	CASSLGAGVNSPLHF	TGTGCCAGCAGCTTGGGCGCAGGGGTAAATTCACCCCTCCACTTT
TRBV5-1	.	TRBD1	TRBJ2-1	CASSWTGQGEQFF	TGCGCCAGCAGCTGGACAGGGCAGGGTGAGCAGTTCTTC
TRBV28	.	TRBD2	TRBJ2-2	CASHGTRPGELFF	TGTGCCAGCCACGGGACTAGACCCGGGGAGCTGTTTTTT
TRBV6-2/TRBV6-3	.	TRBD1	TRBJ1-2	CASSPRQGHGYTF	TGTGCCAGCAGTCCCAGACAGGGACATGGCTACACCTTC
TRBV3-1/TRBV3-2	few	TRBD1	TRBJ2-5	CASSLRQGRETQYF	TGTGCCAGCAGCCTCCGACAGGGACGAGAGACCCAGTACTTC
TRBV9	.	TRBD1	TRBJ1-4	CASSARQGQNEKLFF	TGTGCCAGCAGCGCGAGACAGGGACAAAATGAAAAACTGTTTTTT
TRBV6-1	.	.	TRBJ1-1	CASSDYGGTEAFF	TGTGCCAGCAGTGATTACGGGGGTACTGAAGCTTTCTTT
TRBV3-1/TRBV3-2	.	.	TRBJ2-1	CASSQDVASYNEQFF	TGTGCCAGCAGCCAAGATGTGGCCTCCTACAATGAGCAGTTCTTC
TRBV7-2	.	.	TRBJ1-3	CASSLDQDGNTIYF	TGTGCCAGCAGCTTAGATCAGGATGGGAACACCATATATTTT
TRBV10-3	.	TRBD1	TRBJ2-2	CAISASQGLENTGELFF	TGTGCCATCAGTGCGTCACAGGGGCTAGAGAACACCGGGGAGCTGTTTTTT
TRBV10-3	.	.	TRBJ1-5	CAISESRAGNQPQHF	TGTGCCATCAGTGAGTCTCGGGCAGGTAATCAGCCCCAGCATTTT
TRBV28	.	.	TRBJ1-1	CASSGKQNTEAFF	TGTGCCTCCTCGGGCAAGCAAAACACTGAAGCTTTCTTT
TRBV5-4	.	.	TRBJ2-7	CASSLDFGQGPRREQYF	TGTGCCAGCAGCTTAGATTTCGGGCAGGGGCCGCGGAGGGAGCAGTACTTC
TRBV30	.	.	TRBJ1-1	CAWSRGTNTEAFF	TGTGCCTGGTCGCGGGGGACAAACACTGAAGCTTTCTTT
TRBV5-1	.	TRBD1	TRBJ1-2	CASSQGQVEYGYTF	TGCGCCAGCAGCCAGGGACAGGTCGAATATGGCTACACCTTC